Listed below are T cell receptor beta chains from one sample, sequenced in a study. Via MiXCR, TCRdb re-called the RT-PCR reads, giving one row per CDR3 protein. The sample lists hundreds of thousands of distinct CDR3 sequences, 14% seen once, with roughly 4% in the top ten. Sequencing used memory CD4+ T cells from blood. These receptor sequences come from a female donor in good health, serving as a healthy control. The CDR3 runs from the conserved cysteine through the conserved F or W. Each record gives: D gene, J gene, V gene, clone size, CDR3 DNA, CDR3 protein. D genes are given only for firm matches. Size is omitted from some rows. Given values are once, few, many or a class for expanded clones.

D: NA
J: TRBJ2-7
V: TRBV27
size: many
DNA: TGTGCCAGCAGTCGCCCGAGCTCCTACGAGCAGTACTTC
CDR3: CASSRPSSYEQYF

D: NA
J: TRBJ2-1
V: TRBV27
size: few
DNA: TGTGCCAGCAGATCCCTCTCCCGGAGTGAGCAGTTCTTC
CDR3: CASRSLSRSEQFF

D: TRBD1
J: TRBJ2-5
V: TRBV20-1
size: few
DNA: TGCAGTGCCCCGGACAGGGACCAAGAGACCCAGTACTTC
CDR3: CSAPDRDQETQYF

D: NA
J: TRBJ2-1
V: TRBV20-1
size: few
DNA: TGCAGTGCTCTCGCTAGCGTTACCTACAATGAGCAGTTCTTC
CDR3: CSALASVTYNEQFF

D: NA
J: TRBJ2-7
V: TRBV6-5
size: many
DNA: TGTGCCAGCAGTTACTCGTTAACATCCCCCTGGGAGCAGTACTTC
CDR3: CASSYSLTSPWEQYF

D: NA
J: TRBJ2-2
V: TRBV14
size: few
DNA: TGTGCCAGCAGCTACTACGAGACCGGGACCGGGGAGCTGTTTTTT
CDR3: CASSYYETGTGELFF

D: TRBD2
J: TRBJ2-5
V: TRBV7-2
size: NA
DNA: TGTGCCAGCAGCCCTCAAGCGGGAGTAGGGGAGACCCAGTACTTC
CDR3: CASSPQAGVGETQYF

D: TRBD2
J: TRBJ2-7
V: TRBV20-1
size: few
DNA: TGCAGTGCTAGAGATCTGGGGCTAGCGGCCTACGAGCAGTACTTC
CDR3: CSARDLGLAAYEQYF

D: NA
J: TRBJ1-1
V: TRBV19
size: NA
DNA: TGTGCCAGTAGCGTCATGGGAGCAGGGAAGGGGACTGAAGCTTTCTTT
CDR3: CASSVMGAGKGTEAFF

D: TRBD1
J: TRBJ2-5
V: TRBV29-1
size: many
DNA: TGCAGCGTTCGGACAGGGGAAGAGACCCAGTACTTC
CDR3: CSVRTGEETQYF

D: TRBD1
J: TRBJ1-2
V: TRBV9
size: few
DNA: TGTGCCAGCAGCGCCGGGACAGACCGAGGTGGCTACACCTTC
CDR3: CASSAGTDRGGYTF

D: TRBD1
J: TRBJ1-1
V: TRBV5-1
size: NA
DNA: TGCGCCAGCAGCCTAGGACAGGGGGCCGTTGGGGGTGAAGCTTTCTTT
CDR3: CASSLGQGAVGGEAFF

D: TRBD1
J: TRBJ2-7
V: TRBV5-1
size: NA
DNA: TGCGCCAGCAGCTTGGAAGGGGGCCGGGGCGAGCAGTACTTC
CDR3: CASSLEGGRGEQYF

D: TRBD1
J: TRBJ1-2
V: TRBV9
size: NA
DNA: TGTGCCAGCAGCGGAGAGACAGGGTTCTATGGCTACACCTTC
CDR3: CASSGETGFYGYTF

D: TRBD2
J: TRBJ2-5
V: TRBV7-8
size: many
DNA: TGTGCCAGCAGGCTAGCGGGAGCAGAGACCCAGTACTTC
CDR3: CASRLAGAETQYF

D: NA
J: TRBJ2-6
V: TRBV5-1
size: few
DNA: TGCGCCAGCAAGAGGGCAGAATTCTCTGGGGCCAACGTCCTGACTTTC
CDR3: CASKRAEFSGANVLTF

D: NA
J: TRBJ2-7
V: TRBV7-2
size: NA
DNA: TGTGCCAGCAGCTTAGGGTCGGGGATCTCCTACGAGCAGTACTTC
CDR3: CASSLGSGISYEQYF

D: TRBD1
J: TRBJ1-5
V: TRBV20-1
size: NA
DNA: TGCAGTGCGCGACGTCCGGGACAGGTGAATCAGCCCCAGCATTTT
CDR3: CSARRPGQVNQPQHF

D: TRBD1
J: TRBJ1-2
V: TRBV20-1
size: NA
DNA: TGCAGTGCTAGAGAAAATGACAGGGGGCCGGTCTATGGCTACACCTTC
CDR3: CSARENDRGPVYGYTF

D: TRBD1
J: TRBJ2-7
V: TRBV4-2
size: NA
DNA: TGTGCCAGCAGCCAAGATCTGACAGGGGCGTACAGCTCCTACGAGCAGTACTTC
CDR3: CASSQDLTGAYSSYEQYF

D: TRBD1
J: TRBJ1-6
V: TRBV20-1
size: few
DNA: TGCAGTGCCCCTGGGACAGCGAATTCACCCCTCCACTTT
CDR3: CSAPGTANSPLHF

D: TRBD1
J: TRBJ1-2
V: TRBV29-1
size: NA
DNA: TGCAGCGTTGTGGCCCGGGACAGGGGCTTGGTTGGCTACACCTTC
CDR3: CSVVARDRGLVGYTF

D: NA
J: TRBJ1-1
V: TRBV20-1
size: NA
DNA: TGCAGTGCTTACCACCCGGGACATACGAACACTGAAGCTTTCTTT
CDR3: CSAYHPGHTNTEAFF

D: TRBD1
J: TRBJ1-4
V: TRBV20-1
size: NA
DNA: TGCAGTGCTAGTCAGACAGGGACTAATGAAAAACTGTTTTTT
CDR3: CSASQTGTNEKLFF

D: TRBD1
J: TRBJ1-2
V: TRBV20-1
size: many
DNA: TGCAGTGCTAGACAGGGGGCGGCTCAGCAGGCTAGCTATGGCTACACCTTC
CDR3: CSARQGAAQQASYGYTF

D: NA
J: TRBJ2-2
V: TRBV21-1
size: NA
DNA: TGTGCCAGCAGCACAGACAGAGAGATATGTCGGGGGGAGCTGTTTTTT
CDR3: CASSTDREICRGELFF

D: NA
J: TRBJ2-2
V: TRBV12-3/TRBV12-4
size: NA
DNA: TGTGCCAGCAGTTTCGGCCGACGGGGACTTAGAAGGACCGGGGAGCTGTTTTTT
CDR3: CASSFGRRGLRRTGELFF

D: TRBD2
J: TRBJ2-5
V: TRBV3-1
size: NA
DNA: TGTGCCAGCAGCCAATTTGATACTAGCGGGACGGCCACCCAGTACTTC
CDR3: CASSQFDTSGTATQYF

D: NA
J: TRBJ1-1
V: TRBV29-1
size: many
DNA: TGCAGCGTCCCCCCTGGACAGTCCACTGAAGCTTTCTTT
CDR3: CSVPPGQSTEAFF

D: NA
J: TRBJ2-1
V: TRBV5-1
size: few
DNA: TGCGCCAGCAGCTTGGCGGTGGGACCAAATGAGCAGTTCTTC
CDR3: CASSLAVGPNEQFF

D: NA
J: TRBJ2-5
V: TRBV20-1
size: NA
DNA: TGCAGTCTTCTTGGTTTGGGCGGAGAGACCCAGTACTTC
CDR3: CSLLGLGGETQYF

D: NA
J: TRBJ1-2
V: TRBV3-1
size: few
DNA: TGTGCCAGCAGCCAAGCCGCGACCGGCTACACCTTC
CDR3: CASSQAATGYTF

D: TRBD1
J: TRBJ2-1
V: TRBV28
size: NA
DNA: TGTGCCAGCACTACCCATAGGACAGGGGGAGTAAATGAGCAGTTCTTC
CDR3: CASTTHRTGGVNEQFF

D: NA
J: TRBJ1-3
V: TRBV7-2
size: few
DNA: TGTGCCACCCGCGATGGAAACACCATATATTTT
CDR3: CATRDGNTIYF

D: NA
J: TRBJ2-5
V: TRBV20-1
size: many
DNA: TGCAGTGCTAGGCCCGCGGCGTCTATTGAGACCCAGTACTTC
CDR3: CSARPAASIETQYF

D: NA
J: TRBJ1-1
V: TRBV7-3
size: NA
DNA: TGTGCCAGCAAGAGAATAGACCAGAACACTGAAGCTTTCTTT
CDR3: CASKRIDQNTEAFF

D: NA
J: TRBJ1-5
V: TRBV30
size: NA
DNA: TGTGCCTGGAGTGCAGGGGACAATCAGCCCCAGCATTTT
CDR3: CAWSAGDNQPQHF

D: NA
J: TRBJ2-3
V: TRBV7-9
size: few
DNA: TGTGCCGGGGCTACTAGCACAGATACGCAGTATTTT
CDR3: CAGATSTDTQYF

D: TRBD2
J: TRBJ2-2
V: TRBV7-7
size: many
DNA: TGTGCTAGCAGCACGGGACTAGCGACTTCAGGGGAGCTGTTTTTT
CDR3: CASSTGLATSGELFF

D: NA
J: TRBJ1-2
V: TRBV7-2
size: few
DNA: TGTGCCAGCAGCGTCGGAGGCGGCTATGGCTACACCTTC
CDR3: CASSVGGGYGYTF

D: TRBD2
J: TRBJ2-1
V: TRBV5-1
size: many
DNA: TGCGCCAGCAACTTGAATAGCGGGGGGAAAAATGAGCAGTTCTTC
CDR3: CASNLNSGGKNEQFF

D: NA
J: TRBJ2-3
V: TRBV6-5
size: many
DNA: TGTGCCAGCAGTAATAACGCCGACTCCAGCACAGATACGCAGTATTTT
CDR3: CASSNNADSSTDTQYF